This T cell receptor (beta chain) was recorded in a study of cytomegalovirus exposure and HLA in healthy donors. Points from the study as a whole: Later analysis placed DRB1 highest and HLA-C lowest in TCR association rates, which differed by HLA locus. The records held CMV serostatus as the only immune exposure information.

PCR primers comprised 60 Vbeta and 13 Jbeta primers. Sequencing used immunoSEQ multiplex PCR; TCRdb keeps in-frame clones, though not all of them. Of 250,000 to 350,000 clones in the sample, 86% are singletons; the top ten hold roughly 4%. In the case of this clone: Its antigen is not identified.

V shed 4 bases, J shed 2 bases, and the junction held 10 bases outside the gene matches. Germline V gives CDR1 MDHEN, CDR2 SYDVKM. The CDR3 is made up of 16 amino acids. This TCR derives from a man aged 35 to 55 in good health and CMV-seropositive. This chain joins TRBV28 and TRBJ2-7; 8 bases match TRBD2. The sequenced sample was PBMCs. The CDR3, as DNA: TGTGCCAGCAGTTCGCCTTCGGGGGGGGAGACCTACGAGCAGTACTTC. It is translated as CASSSPSGGETYEQYF.